These 18 T cell receptor beta chains were all obtained from the same sample, sequenced in a study of cytomegalovirus exposure and HLA in healthy donors. The PCR had 60 Vbeta and 13 Jbeta primers. Libraries were prepared by immunoSEQ multiplex PCR; TCRdb keeps only in-frame clonotypes and omits some of them. The data contain 130,000 or so clones, 76% of them singletons. The sequenced sample was PBMCs. Receptors originate from a female donor in good health and CMV-seropositive.

V is TRBV20-1 and J is TRBJ1-6; 7 nucleotides agree with TRBD1. The CDR3 extends over 11 amino acids. The trim removed 1 base at V and 14 bases at J, leaving 2 bases unmatched. Germline V gene sequence: CDR1 DFQATT, CDR2 SNEGSKA (reference sequence). CDR3 DNA sequence: TGCAGTGCTAGAGGACAGGGCACCCTCCACTTT. Translation gives CSARGQGTLHF.

V usage is TRBV2 and J usage is TRBJ2-3, with D perhaps matching TRBD1 (7 bases). V was cut by 1 base and J by 6 bases, with 14 bases left in between. The CDR3 spans 15 residues. CDR1 SNHLY and CDR2 FYNNEI come from the germline V gene. CDR3 sequence (DNA): TGTGCCAGCAGTGAAGGTAGCAGGGGGGCGGATACGCAGTATTTT. Its translation: CASSEGSRGADTQYF.

The rearrangement uses TRBV5-4 and TRBJ2-5; D is unclear. The end of the DNA aligns better with TRBJ2-7, so the J call may be wrong. CDR3 length: 12 amino acids. In germline, CDR1 is SGHNT, CDR2 YYREEE (reference sequence). Here the CDR3 reads CASSSGTYEQYF. CDR3 bases: TGTGCCAGCAGCTCGGGTACGTACGAGCAGTACTTC.

This clone has only a few counts. V is TRBV2 and J is TRBJ1-2; D is unresolved. The CDR3 is 15 amino acids. Germline loops: CDR1 SNHLY, CDR2 FYNNEI. V shed 7 bases and J shed 2 bases, with 17 bases lying between them. CDR3 DNA sequence: TGTGCCAGCACCAAGAGCGGAAATCAAAACTATGGCTACACCTTC. This sequence encodes CASTKSGNQNYGYTF.

The J gene is TRBJ1-4, the V gene TRBV7-6; D is unclear. Germline CDR1 is SGHVS and CDR2 is FNYEAQ. The CDR3 sequence is 16 residues long. V dropped 4 bases and J dropped 3 bases, with 15 bases sitting between them. CDR3 amino acids: CASSSQSGRSNEKLFF. The DNA of the CDR3 is TGTGCCAGCAGCTCCCAATCGGGAAGATCTAATGAAAAACTGTTTTTT.

The chain employs TRBV11-2 and TRBJ2-1; possible D gene TRBD2, 6 bases. Germline V gives CDR1 SGHAT, CDR2 FQNNGV. Trimming removed 5 bases from V and 4 bases from J, with 15 bases in between. CDR3 size: 15 residues. This CDR3 is CASSHELAEYNEQFF. The CDR3 DNA follows: TGTGCCAGCAGCCACGAACTAGCCGAATACAATGAGCAGTTCTTC.

This clone has only one observation. The chain has TRBV6-1 and TRBJ1-2; 8 nucleotides agree with TRBD1. The CDR3 length is 13 residues. CDR1 is MNHNS and CDR2 is SASEGT in the germline V gene. J lost 7 bases, V lost 4 bases, and 5 bases had no gene match. The DNA for the CDR3 is TGTGCCAGCAGTGGACAGGGGCGAGGTGGCTACACCTTC. The encoded protein is CASSGQGRGGYTF.

This chain joins TRBV29-1 and TRBJ2-7; tentative D call: TRBD2 (6 bases). V lost 7 bases to trimming and J lost 2 bases, with 12 bases between them. CDR3 length equals 12 residues. Germline V gene sequence: CDR1 SQVTM, CDR2 ANQGSEA. In nucleotides, the CDR3 is TGCAGCGCCTCTAGCGATACCTACGAGCAGTACTTC. It codes for CSASSDTYEQYF.

The chain recombines TRBV9 with TRBJ1-3, with D perhaps TRBD1 (6 bases). CDR3 length: 16 residues. Germline CDR1 SGDLS, CDR2 YYNGEE. V was cut by 0 bases and J by 4 bases, with 14 bases left in between. The CDR3, as DNA: TGTGCCAGCAGCGTAGGCGGGGGGCTAAAGGGAAACACCATATATTTT. It codes for CASSVGGGLKGNTIYF.

A few counts support this clone. This sample also contains other DNA sequences that code for the same CDR3. The chain is built from TRBV28 and TRBJ1-2; 9 positions agree with TRBD1. Germline V gene data show CDR1 as MDHEN and CDR2 as SYDVKM. There are 15 residues in the CDR3. The trim removed 6 bases at V and 0 bases at J, leaving 5 bases unmatched. Here the CDR3 reads CASRGTGHSNYGYTF. CDR3 nucleotides: TGTGCCAGCAGGGGGACAGGGCACTCTAACTATGGCTACACCTTC.

The chain uses TRBV11-2 and TRBJ2-1; the D is unclear. The V gene's germline CDR1 is SGHAT and CDR2 FQNNGV. With 2 bases removed from V and 2 bases from J, the gap between germline ends came to 4 bases. The CDR3 is 13 amino acids. Here the CDR3 reads CASSLLTYNEQFF. The CDR3 DNA follows: TGTGCCAGCAGCTTACTTACCTACAATGAGCAGTTCTTC.

The rearrangement links TRBV5-1 to TRBJ2-5; no clear D gene. The J call may be wrong; the DNA end is better matched by TRBJ2-7. The CDR3 is 14 residues long. CDR1 is SGHRS, CDR2 YFSETQ, per germline. CDR3 nucleotide sequence: TGCGCCAGCAGCTTGGCCAACAGCCCCTACGAGCAGTACTTC. It encodes CASSLANSPYEQYF.

The genes are TRBV25-1 and TRBJ1-6, with a tentative D call TRBD1 (5 bases). The germline V gene encodes CDR1 MGHDK and CDR2 SYGVNS. V lost 0 bases and J 0 bases, leaving 6 bases between the germline ends. The CDR3 is 16 amino acids. CDR3 DNA sequence: TGTGCCAGCAGTGAATACGGGGGCTCCTATAATTCACCCCTCCACTTT. This encodes CASSEYGGSYNSPLHF. Variable domain in full (rest from reference TRBV25-1 and TRBJ1-6): EADIYQTPRYLVIGTGKKITLECSQTMGHDKMYWYQQDPGMELHLIHYSYGVNSTEKGDLSSESTVSRIRTEHFPLTLESARPSHTSQYLCASSEYGGSYNSPLHFGNGTRLTVT.

The rearrangement uses TRBV5-6 and TRBJ2-1; D remains ambiguous. Germline-derived CDR1 and CDR2 are SGHDT and YYEEEE. The V end was cut by 0 bases, the J end by 3 bases, with 10 bases between. The CDR3 runs 15 residues. The CDR3 nucleotides are TGTGCCAGCAGCTTGGACAGCCAAAGCTACAATGAGCAGTTCTTC. Translation: CASSLDSQSYNEQFF.

The chain couples TRBV5-1 to TRBJ2-7, with 14 bases matching TRBD2. Germline loops: CDR1 SGHRS, CDR2 YFSETQ. The CDR3 is 15 residues long. V was clipped by 1 base and J by 5 bases; unmatched bases: 2. In DNA form, the CDR3 reads TGCGCCAGCAGCTTGTTGGGACTAGCGGGAGACGAGCAGTACTTC. It translates to CASSLLGLAGDEQYF. Using reference TRBV5-1 and TRBJ2-7 for the parts outside the CDR3, the full variable domain is KAGVTQTPRYLIKTRGQQVTLSCSPISGHRSVSWYQQTPGQGLQFLFEYFSETQRNKGNFPGRFSGRQFSNSRSEMNVSTLELGDSALYLCASSLLGLAGDEQYFGPGTRLTVT.

V usage is TRBV28 and J usage is TRBJ2-6; D is perhaps TRBD2 (5 bases). Trimming took 5 bases from V and 0 from J, leaving 11 bases between them. Germline assignment: CDR1 MDHEN and CDR2 SYDVKM. The CDR3 extends over 16 amino acids. DNA of the CDR3: TGTGCCAGCAGTCCCTGGGGAGACTCTGGGGCCAACGTCCTGACTTTC. This encodes CASSPWGDSGANVLTF. Looking up the rest from reference TRBV28 and TRBJ2-6 gives the full variable domain: DVKVTQSSRYLVKRTGEKVFLECVQDMDHENMFWYRQDPGLGLRLIYFSYDVKMKEKGDIPEGYSVSREKKERFSLILESASTNQTSMYLCASSPWGDSGANVLTFGAGSRLTVL.

This clone was seen only a few times. The chain employs TRBV19 and TRBJ2-2, with TRBD1 matching over 7 bases. V shed 10 bases and J 6 bases; nucleotides not matched to a gene: 8. The CDR3 consists of 13 residues. Germline V gene data show CDR1 as LNHDA and CDR2 as SQIVND (reference sequence). The CDR3 loop reads CATQDRSSGELFF. CDR3 coding DNA: TGTGCCACCCAGGACAGGTCATCCGGGGAGCTGTTTTTT.

The rearrangement links TRBV10-2 to TRBJ1-2; possible D gene TRBD1, 5 bases. Germline V gene sequence: CDR1 WSHSY, CDR2 SAAADI. The CDR3 consists of 13 residues. Trimming shortened V by 3 bases and J by 5 bases, and 10 bases separated the two germline ends. CDR3: CASSEGQGYGYTF. The CDR3 coding sequence is TGCGCCAGCAGTGAAGGTCAGGGTTATGGCTACACCTTC.